This T cell receptor beta chain is drawn from a study of memory CD4+ T cells and cytomegalovirus serostatus. Assay used: immunoSEQ multiplex PCR; TCRdb lists only in-frame clones, some missing. The table records approximately 92,000 clones, 75% to 85% of them present only once. With 4 bases removed from V and 3 bases from J, the gap between germline ends came to 8 bases. The CDR3 has 12 residues. The germline V gene encodes CDR1 SGHRS and CDR2 YFSETQ. The sort gate was single viable CD3+CD4+CD8-CD45RO+ cells for memory CD4+ T cells. The receptor's source is an adult in good health and CMV-seropositive. V usage is TRBV5-1 and J usage is TRBJ2-7; TRBD2 might be the D (6 bases). Sequencing input: memory CD4+ T cells from blood. The CDR3 DNA follows: TGCGCCAGCAGCGGAGGGAGCTACGAGCAGTACTTC. It encodes CASSGGSYEQYF.